This T cell receptor (beta chain) comes out of a study of blood T cell repertoires in COVID-19 (dated by TCRdb to about 2020). For the wider study: Samples from collaborators originated in the United States, Italy and Spain and spanned both the acute and convalescent phases of COVID-19. Deeply sampled blood TCRbeta repertoires from subjects exposed to, actively infected with, or recovered from COVID-19 were included in the dataset. The samples were drawn from the first 160 participants of the ongoing ImmuneRACE study and from 950 to 1,500 subjects provided by 6 global collaborators. The material from the prospective study consisted of cDNA or gDNA derived from T cells, B-cell-depleted T cells, or PBMCs. A freely available public database, intended as a resource for researchers studying the immune response to SARS-CoV-2, is where the repertoires were released. Nearly every sample came with metadata listing a de-identified subject ID, COVID-19 status, age in years and sex. Where HLA class I and class II types were available, the types were taken from metadata supplied by the sample provider, not from assay-based typing.

The collaborating institutions used their own protocols to collect whole blood in K2EDTA tubes. For TCRbeta analysis, collaborators shipped samples as frozen whole blood, isolated PBMCs, or DNA extracted from either of those sample types. The immunoSEQ Assay, a bias-controlled multiplex PCR, was used to amplify TCRbeta CDR3 regions from genomic DNA. On the authors' methods: The number of nucleated cells in each sample was estimated by amplification of reference gene primers within the assay. To quantify the absolute abundance of each unique TCRbeta CDR3 rearrangement, sequence reads were collapsed and filtered. For each sample, productive Simpson clonality was calculated by taking the square root of Simpson's diversity index across productive rearrangements. TCRdb took this table from immuneACCESS and kept in-frame rearrangements with V and J called. Such tables lack part of the clones; where checked against another copy, unresolved V genes explain under half of the gap, and the rest is unexplained. The DNA gave D and trimming, while V, J and clone size come from that table. This sample holds roughly 500,000 clones; 75% to 90% were observed only once. Jointly, the top ten make up 3.2% of the sample.

This clone was seen only once. Its target antigen remains unknown. Base qualities are not recorded, but no much larger clone differs from it by a single base. General conclusions and limits of the study: How much clinical and demographic metadata was included differed by source and by participant, and the metadata was provided uncurated.

The trim is 6 bases for V and 1 base for J, with a gap of 12 bases between the germline ends. From the cysteine through the phenylalanine, the CDR3 covers 14 amino acids. Just CDR3 DNA is preserved here, 42 bases in frame from base 1. The germline V gene supplies CDR1 MNHEY and CDR2 SVGAGI. The chain employs TRBV6-5 and TRBJ1-1; no D gene call is confident. The receptor was isolated from a human donor in a cohort sampled during active COVID-19. The sample consisted of peripheral blood. The DNA sequence is as follows: TGTGCCAGCAGCCCCGGAGCCACGAACACTGAAGCTTTCTTT. Its protein is CASSPGATNTEAFF.